This paragraph covers one T cell receptor beta chain sequence. The V end lost 5 bases, the J end lost 8 bases, and 22 bases lay between the germline ends. The CDR3 has 16 residues. Germline V lookup: CDR1 LNHDA, CDR2 SQIVND (reference sequence). The data derive from a study of control samples from healthy donors and cancer patients. Sequencing used immunoSEQ multiplex PCR; TCRdb keeps in-frame clones, though not all of them. The sample records about 120,000 clones, over 75% being singletons. The sample was PBMCs. The rearrangement links TRBV19 to TRBJ2-1; weak D call: TRBD2 (6 bases). The origin of this receptor is a woman aged 45-65 years with colorectal cancer. CDR3 nucleotide sequence: TGTGCCAGTAGTGCCCTGAGTCGGGAGAAGAAGGATGAGCAGTTCTTC. Amino acids: CASSALSREKKDEQFF.